This T cell receptor beta chain stems from a study of low-dose radiotherapy and immunotherapy resistance in tumors. The overall study: Each fraction for Cohort 1 was 0.5 Gy, given every 2 weeks, and the total came to 6.5 Gy. Ipilimumab 1 mg/kg every six weeks, together with nivolumab 240 mg every two weeks, was given intravenously to patients.

The CDR3 consists of 14 residues. Trimming took off 10 bases at V and 9 bases at J, with 22 bases between the two ends. Germline V gene data show CDR1 as MDHEN and CDR2 as SYDVKM. The sample's time point: after trial treatment. Specified treatment: LDRT plus nivolumab, ipilimumab, low-dose cyclophosphamide and aspirin (RACIN trial). Over about 18 PCR cycles, TCRs were amplified from a constant-region primer and V-primer adapter. mRNA that had been isolated underwent amplification through in vitro transcription. TCRdb reprocessed the reads via MiXCR and lists one record per CDR3 protein. The sample holds some 52,000 distinct CDR3 sequences, around 34% seen once.

J is TRBJ2-1 and V is TRBV28; a weak D match, TRBD2 (5 bases). The specimen was PBMCs, collected after low-dose radiotherapy plus immunotherapy. The origin of this receptor is a male donor with rectosigmoid adenocarcinoma. This CDR3 reads CATIPGNRWGEQFF. CDR3 DNA sequence: TGTGCCACGATACCGGGAAATCGGTGGGGTGAGCAGTTCTTC.